A single sample is the source of the 11 T cell receptor beta chains below, sequenced in a study of cytomegalovirus exposure and HLA in healthy donors. The PCR contained 60 Vbeta and 13 Jbeta primers. The repertoire was sequenced with immunoSEQ multiplex PCR; TCRdb's copy has only in-frame clones and lacks some. The table includes over 90,000 clones, over 80% detected once. Sequencing used PBMCs. Receptor source: a man aged 40-55 years in good health and CMV-seronegative.

The genes are TRBV19 and TRBJ1-1; perhaps TRBD1 as D (5 bases). Trimming took 5 bases from V and 11 from J, leaving 21 bases between them. CDR1 and CDR2 from the germline V gene are LNHDA and SQIVND (reference sequence). The CDR3 runs to 14 residues. CDR3: CASSQGLDLKKAFF. Written as DNA, the CDR3 is TGTGCCAGTAGTCAGGGTCTCGACCTCAAGAAGGCTTTCTTT. Filled out from reference TRBV19 and TRBJ1-1, the complete variable domain reads DGGITQSPKYLFRKEGQNVTLSCEQNLNHDAMYWYRQDPGQGLRLIYYSQIVNDFQKGDIAEGYSVSREKKESFPLTVTSAQKNPTAFYLCASSQGLDLKKAFFGQGTRLTVV.

The chain is built from TRBV19 and TRBJ2-2; weak D call: TRBD1 (6 bases). There are 16 residues in the CDR3. The V gene lost 10 bases and the J gene lost 0 bases, with 18 bases spanning the gap. The V gene's germline CDR1 is LNHDA and CDR2 SQIVND (reference sequence). The CDR3 sequence is CATPKGGNANTGELFF. CDR3 DNA: TGTGCCACCCCAAAAGGGGGAAACGCGAACACCGGGGAGCTGTTTTTT.

V usage is TRBV19 and J usage is TRBJ2-7; TRBD2 might be the D (7 bases). Deletions cut 3 bases from V and 4 bases from J, with 22 bases between. This CDR3 is 17 amino acids long. Germline CDR1 reads LNHDA; CDR2 reads SQIVND (reference sequence). The CDR3 bases are TGTGCCAGTAGTATTACGGGAGGACAGACGAAGGGATACGAGCAGTACTTC. It specifies CASSITGGQTKGYEQYF.

V usage is TRBV12-5 and J usage is TRBJ1-1; D gene unclear. Germline CDR1 LGHNT, CDR2 FRNRAP. CDR3 size: 13 residues. Deletions cut 6 bases from V and 4 bases from J, with 12 bases between. The CDR3 here is CASGPSSRTEAFF. DNA for the CDR3: TGTGCTAGTGGCCCCTCGAGCCGCACTGAAGCTTTCTTT.

J is TRBJ2-5 and V is TRBV2; 8 nucleotides line up with TRBD2. Germline V lookup: CDR1 SNHLY, CDR2 FYNNEI. The CDR3 is 16 residues long. The V and J ends lost 2 bases and 5 bases, in that order; junction bases with no gene match: 10. Here the CDR3 DNA reads TGTGCCAGCAGTGAAAAAAGGGTAGCGGGGTGGGAGACCCAGTACTTC. Translated: CASSEKRVAGWETQYF.

The chain uses TRBV19 and TRBJ1-1; a possible D gene is TRBD1 (6 bases). The V end lost 5 bases, the J end lost 1 base, and 14 bases lay between the germline ends. The CDR3 sequence is 15 residues long. Germline V gene lookup returns CDR1 LNHDA and CDR2 SQIVND (reference sequence). The CDR3 nucleotides are TGTGCCAGTAGTCCCCTAAGAGGGGGGAACACTGAAGCTTTCTTT. It codes for CASSPLRGGNTEAFF. Together with reference TRBV19 and TRBJ1-1, the CDR3 gives the full variable domain: DGGITQSPKYLFRKEGQNVTLSCEQNLNHDAMYWYRQDPGQGLRLIYYSQIVNDFQKGDIAEGYSVSREKKESFPLTVTSAQKNPTAFYLCASSPLRGGNTEAFFGQGTRLTVV.

The chain joins TRBV20-1 to TRBJ2-5; 7 bases map to TRBD2. The germline CDR1 and CDR2 sequences are DFQATT and SNEGSKA (reference sequence). The CDR3 has 10 residues. CDR3 sequence: CRVGGETQYF. The CDR3 DNA follows: TGCAGGGTGGGGGGGGAGACCCAGTACTTC.

The V and J genes are TRBV2 and TRBJ2-1; perhaps TRBD2 as D (6 bases). Germline V CDR1 and CDR2: SNHLY, FYNNEI. CDR3 length equals 14 residues. Trimming pared 11 bases from V and 9 bases from J, leaving 23 bases between. For the CDR3, the DNA is TGTGCCTGCTGGGGACTCACGGGAACGGGTGAGCAGTTCTTC. It encodes CACWGLTGTGEQFF.

This clone was found a few times. The rearrangement links TRBV5-1 to TRBJ1-2; 8 bases match TRBD1. In germline, CDR1 is SGHRS, CDR2 YFSETQ. This CDR3 contains 14 residues. V gave up 3 bases and J gave up 7 bases; unmatched junction bases: 8. CDR3: CASSYPDREGGYTF. The CDR3 DNA follows: TGCGCCAGCAGCTACCCGGACAGGGAGGGTGGCTACACCTTC. The variable domain in full, completed from reference TRBV5-1 and TRBJ1-2, reads KAGVTQTPRYLIKTRGQQVTLSCSPISGHRSVSWYQQTPGQGLQFLFEYFSETQRNKGNFPGRFSGRQFSNSRSEMNVSTLELGDSALYLCASSYPDREGGYTFGSGTRLTVV.

The table lists this clone with a few counts. The V call is TRBV5-1, the J call TRBJ2-5; 7 positions agree with TRBD1. CDR1 and CDR2 from the germline V gene are SGHRS and YFSETQ. The V segment lost 4 bases and the J segment 1 base; nucleotides outside the gene matches: 7. CDR3 size: 15 residues. The CDR3 DNA reads TGCGCCAGCAGCGCGAATACAGGGGTCCAAGAGACCCAGTACTTC. Translated: CASSANTGVQETQYF.

The chain links TRBV7-2 to TRBJ2-6; 7 nucleotides align to TRBD1. J lost 4 bases, V lost 3 bases, and 3 bases had no gene match. CDR3 length: 15 residues. The germline V gene encodes CDR1 SGHTA and CDR2 FQGNSA. The CDR3 protein is CASSFQGDGANVLTF. CDR3 sequence (DNA): TGTGCCAGCAGCTTTCAGGGGGACGGGGCCAACGTCCTGACTTTC.